This TCR beta chain was observed in a study of shared clonotypes between healthy human individuals. Findings and caveats of the study: Only blood samples were collected, and tissue repertoires likely differ. Even with large depth, rarefaction showed that sorted-subset sequencing was incomplete.

Samples underwent the assay at deep level. For every subset, genomic DNA was evenly distributed across several immunoSEQ plates. Profiled with immunoSEQ multiplex PCR; TCRdb holds only in-frame clones, not every one. The sample shows about 820,000 clones, roughly 92% of them seen only once. V was clipped by 10 bases and J by 2 bases, with 20 bases between them. The CDR3 loop spans 15 amino acids. The germline V gene encodes CDR1 MDHEN and CDR2 SYDVKM. The naive CD8 population came from CD45RO-negative cells selected for CCR7, without terminally differentiated effector memory CD45RA+ cells. On this clone: Its antigen is unidentified.

The rearrangement joins TRBV28 to TRBJ2-5, with D perhaps TRBD2 (6 bases). The sample comprised naive CD8+ T cells sorted from blood. The source of this sequence is a man aged 25 to 40 in good health. CDR3 nucleotide sequence: TGTGCCACCAGCAACGGGAGAAGGTTACAAGAGACCCAGTACTTC. It specifies CATSNGRRLQETQYF.